Listed below are T cell receptor beta chains from one sample, sequenced in a study of human T cells and chemical hapten exposure. TCRdb processed the RACE reads anew with MiXCR; each CDR3 protein has one entry. The sample gives approximately 100,000 distinct CDR3 sequences, roughly 10% of which show up once; around 3% is in the top ten. Sequenced material: whole blood, taken in connection with sensitization to the hapten diphenylcyclopropenone (DPC). The receptors were sampled from a woman aged 35 to 49 with alopecia areata. Some clones in this sample may be carry-over from other donors' samples. Each CDR3 is given with its conserved first and last residue. Fields, in order: clone size, D gene, V gene, J gene, CDR3 DNA, CDR3 protein. The D gene is left open where the match is weak. Part of the rows lack a size; the others show once, few, many or a class for expanded clones.

clone size: few
D gene: TRBD1
V gene: TRBV28
J gene: TRBJ1-4
CDR3 DNA: TGTGCCAGCAGTGACGGGGCCGGGACAGGGCTCGAAAAACTGTTTTTT
CDR3 protein: CASSDGAGTGLEKLFF

clone size: -
D gene: -
V gene: TRBV19
J gene: TRBJ1-5
CDR3 DNA: TGTGCCAGCCATAAGGGCGGGGGTATGAGCAATCAGCCCCAGCATTTT
CDR3 protein: CASHKGGGMSNQPQHF

clone size: few
D gene: -
V gene: TRBV4-3
J gene: TRBJ2-7
CDR3 DNA: TGCGCCAGCAGCCAAGACGGCCGGAACCCCGGGGAGCAGTACTTC
CDR3 protein: CASSQDGRNPGEQYF

clone size: -
D gene: -
V gene: TRBV3-1
J gene: TRBJ1-6
CDR3 DNA: TGTGCCAGCAGCCGTGCAGGTTTTTCACCCCTCCACTTT
CDR3 protein: CASSRAGFSPLHF

clone size: many
D gene: -
V gene: TRBV2
J gene: TRBJ1-6
CDR3 DNA: TGTGCCAGCAGGGTACCGGGACCCAGGGCACCCCTCCACTTT
CDR3 protein: CASRVPGPRAPLHF

clone size: many
D gene: -
V gene: TRBV7-2
J gene: TRBJ2-1
CDR3 DNA: TGTGCCAGCAGCCCTTCCAGAGGCTCCTACAATGAGCAGTTCTTC
CDR3 protein: CASSPSRGSYNEQFF

clone size: -
D gene: -
V gene: TRBV29-1
J gene: TRBJ1-2
CDR3 DNA: TGCAGCGTTGAGACACTTGCTAACTATAGCTACACCTTC
CDR3 protein: CSVETLANYSYTF

clone size: many
D gene: -
V gene: TRBV20-1
J gene: TRBJ2-7
CDR3 DNA: TGCAGTGCGTCACGAATGTTGACCTACGAGCAGTACTTC
CDR3 protein: CSASRMLTYEQYF

clone size: few
D gene: TRBD2
V gene: TRBV20-1
J gene: TRBJ2-4
CDR3 DNA: TGCAGTGCTAGGTTAGCGGGGGAAAACATTCAGTACTTC
CDR3 protein: CSARLAGENIQYF

clone size: -
D gene: -
V gene: TRBV29-1
J gene: TRBJ2-5
CDR3 DNA: TGCAGCGTTGAAGAGGAGACCCAGTACTTC
CDR3 protein: CSVEEETQYF

clone size: -
D gene: -
V gene: TRBV9
J gene: TRBJ1-4
CDR3 DNA: TGTGCCAGCAGCGTATTAGGTGTTGCTGAAAAACTGTTTTTT
CDR3 protein: CASSVLGVAEKLFF

clone size: few
D gene: -
V gene: TRBV7-9
J gene: TRBJ2-7
CDR3 DNA: TGTGCCAGCAGCCACGGGTACGAGCAGTACTTC
CDR3 protein: CASSHGYEQYF

clone size: -
D gene: -
V gene: TRBV28
J gene: TRBJ2-3
CDR3 DNA: TGTGCCAGCAGGGAGATCAGTTCAGATACGCAGTATTTT
CDR3 protein: CASREISSDTQYF

clone size: few
D gene: -
V gene: TRBV16
J gene: TRBJ1-2
CDR3 DNA: TGTGCCAGCAGCGATTCCTATGGCTACACCTTC
CDR3 protein: CASSDSYGYTF

clone size: -
D gene: -
V gene: TRBV28
J gene: TRBJ1-5
CDR3 DNA: TGTGCCAGCAGATCCCCCTATTCAGGGTATCAGCCCCAGCATTTT
CDR3 protein: CASRSPYSGYQPQHF

clone size: many
D gene: -
V gene: TRBV6-5
J gene: TRBJ1-2
CDR3 DNA: TGTGCCAGCAGTCCGACAGTAGCTAACTATGGCTACACCTTC
CDR3 protein: CASSPTVANYGYTF

clone size: few
D gene: TRBD1
V gene: TRBV12-3/TRBV12-4
J gene: TRBJ2-4
CDR3 DNA: TGTGCCAGCAGTACAGGGGGCGCGGGCAAAAACATTCAGTACTTC
CDR3 protein: CASSTGGAGKNIQYF

clone size: few
D gene: -
V gene: TRBV6-5
J gene: TRBJ1-1
CDR3 DNA: TGTGCCAGCAGGGCAACACATTTGAACACTGAAGCTTTCTTT
CDR3 protein: CASRATHLNTEAFF

clone size: many
D gene: -
V gene: TRBV6-5
J gene: TRBJ2-2
CDR3 DNA: TGTGCCAGCAACAGTTATAGAGTGGAGGGCACCGGGGAGCTGTTTTTT
CDR3 protein: CASNSYRVEGTGELFF

clone size: once
D gene: -
V gene: TRBV7-2
J gene: TRBJ2-7
CDR3 DNA: TGTGCCAGCAGCTTAGGGTGGCAGGTCTCCTACGAGCAGTACTTC
CDR3 protein: CASSLGWQVSYEQYF

clone size: few
D gene: TRBD2
V gene: TRBV2
J gene: TRBJ2-2
CDR3 DNA: TGTGCCAGCAGTGTGGGACTAGCGGGGGGCCCGAACACCGGGGAGCTGTTTTTT
CDR3 protein: CASSVGLAGGPNTGELFF

clone size: -
D gene: TRBD2
V gene: TRBV6-2/TRBV6-3
J gene: TRBJ2-3
CDR3 DNA: TGTGCCAGCAGTTACTCGGAGACTAGCCCTCGCACAGATACGCAGTATTTT
CDR3 protein: CASSYSETSPRTDTQYF

clone size: many
D gene: -
V gene: TRBV10-3
J gene: TRBJ2-1
CDR3 DNA: TGTGCCATCAGAGAGGTCAGCGAGCAGTTCTTC
CDR3 protein: CAIREVSEQFF

clone size: -
D gene: -
V gene: TRBV5-1
J gene: TRBJ2-7
CDR3 DNA: TGCGCCAGCAGCCACCCTTCCGGGACCCGGGATAACGAGCAGTACTTC
CDR3 protein: CASSHPSGTRDNEQYF